The rows below give T cell receptor beta chains drawn from one sample of a study of patients and donors after allogeneic stem cell transplantation. TCRdb processed the RT-PCR reads anew with MiXCR; each CDR3 protein has one entry. The sample yields 410,000 or so distinct CDR3 sequences, roughly 16% seen once. Material for sequencing was blood, either unsorted or a sorted T cell fraction (not recorded which). The receptors were sampled from a human donor who was either an allogeneic HSCT recipient or a stem cell or donor lymphocyte infusion donor (not recorded which). It is not recorded whose cells these are; they may come from a transplant donor. CDR3s include the opening cysteine and the closing phenylalanine or tryptophan. Fields, in order: D gene, J gene, clone size, V gene, CDR3 DNA, CDR3 protein. A D gene is named only where the DNA matches it firmly. The size field is filled for only some rows; it gives once, few, many or a size class.

D: .
J: TRBJ2-2
size: few
V: TRBV5-5
DNA: TGTGCCAGCAGCTTGGAGAGTCTACGACAGCACAAGACCGGGGAGCTGTTTTTT
CDR3: CASSLESLRQHKTGELFF

D: .
J: TRBJ2-5
size: few
V: TRBV19
DNA: TGTGCCAGTAGTATCGAAAGAGGAGAGACCCAGTACTTC
CDR3: CASSIERGETQYF

D: TRBD1
J: TRBJ2-7
size: few
V: TRBV9
DNA: TGTGCCAGCAGCGAGGCAGGGGGCTCATCCTACGAGCAGTACTTC
CDR3: CASSEAGGSSYEQYF

D: TRBD2
J: TRBJ2-4
size: few
V: TRBV20-1
DNA: TGCAGTGCTAGGGGACTAGCGGAAACTAATTTAGCCAAAAACATTCAGTACTTC
CDR3: CSARGLAETNLAKNIQYF

D: .
J: TRBJ1-5
size: few
V: TRBV6-1
DNA: TGTGCCAGTGGGATTAGCAATCAGCCCCAGCATTTT
CDR3: CASGISNQPQHF

D: .
J: TRBJ1-1
size: .
V: TRBV5-1
DNA: TGCGCCAGCACCCGTCCGACCGGGCGTAACACTGAAGCTTTCTTT
CDR3: CASTRPTGRNTEAFF

D: .
J: TRBJ2-2
size: .
V: TRBV19
DNA: TGTGCCAGTAGTATCTTAGGGACCGGGGAGCTGTTTTTT
CDR3: CASSILGTGELFF

D: .
J: TRBJ1-2
size: few
V: TRBV29-1
DNA: TGCAGCGTTTCCCCCCGGCGGGTATATGGCTACACCTTC
CDR3: CSVSPRRVYGYTF

D: TRBD1
J: TRBJ2-7
size: .
V: TRBV13
DNA: TGTGCCAGCAGCTTAGGAACAGGGGGCGACGAGCAGTACTTC
CDR3: CASSLGTGGDEQYF

D: .
J: TRBJ1-1
size: .
V: TRBV18
DNA: TGTGCCAGCTCACTGAAAGTACTCGGCACAACGAACACTGAAGCTTTCTTT
CDR3: CASSLKVLGTTNTEAFF

D: TRBD1
J: TRBJ2-7
size: few
V: TRBV18
DNA: TGTGCCAGCTCATCAGGGGACAGGGCCGCCGAGCAGTACTTC
CDR3: CASSSGDRAAEQYF